This T cell receptor beta chain is from a study of blood T cell repertoires in COVID-19. Overall study context: Samples taken during acute and convalescent COVID-19 were collected in the United States, Italy and Spain. From T cells, B-cell-depleted T cells, or PBMCs came the material, which was cDNA or gDNA.

This CDR3 has 13 amino acids. V was clipped by 3 bases and J by 5 bases, with 10 bases between them. Only a few counts were recorded for this clone. Original methodology: From reference gene primer amplification, estimates of nucleated cell counts were derived. Libraries were prepared by immunoSEQ multiplex PCR; TCRdb keeps only in-frame clonotypes and omits some of them. V and J calls and clone size come straight from that table; D and trimming were deduced from the DNA. Among 50,000 to 60,000 clones listed, 90% were seen once. The gene calls are TRBV12-3 or TRBV12-4 and TRBJ1-2, with a tentative D call TRBD1 (5 bases). This TCR was sampled from a woman of 80 years or more with acute or convalescent COVID-19. Specimen: peripheral blood. CDR3 sequence: CASSFRGGYGYTF. DNA for the CDR3: TGTGCCAGCAGTTTTCGCGGGGGTTATGGCTACACCTTC.